This TCR beta chain was obtained from a study of T cells after posttransplantation cyclophosphamide. Study-wide results and caveats: Tissue-infiltrating T cells from skin or gut overlapped little with blood T cells.

TCRdb keeps only in-frame clones here, not all; method: immunoSEQ multiplex PCR. The repertoire shows over 20,000 clones, none seen only once; the top ten take approximately 1.5%. This clone came up many times. The target antigen is unknown. Sequenced: PBMCs. The TCR originated in a man aged 45 to 65 in good health, CMV-negative, and a related stem cell transplant donor.

In DNA, the CDR3 is TGTGCCAGCAGCGCGACTAGCGGGGGGGTTAATGAGCAGTTCTTC. Residues: CASSATSGGVNEQFF. V usage is TRBV2 and J usage is TRBJ2-1; 14 nucleotides match TRBD2. This CDR3 has 15 amino acids. Unmatched junction bases numbered 5, after V lost 6 bases and J lost 7 bases. Per the germline V gene, CDR1 is SNHLY and CDR2 is FYNNEI.